This entry lists 17 T cell receptor beta chains sequenced from one sample in a study of cytomegalovirus exposure and HLA in healthy donors. With 60 Vbeta and 13 Jbeta primers, the PCR was carried out. Method: immunoSEQ multiplex PCR; TCRdb's copy keeps in-frame clones and lacks some. This sample has approximately 130,000 clones; about four fifths occur once, and the top ten carry around 1.3%. The sample was PBMCs. These receptors originate from a woman between 40 and 55 years old in good health and CMV-seronegative.

The count of this clone is one. The chain has TRBV5-6 and TRBJ2-7; no clear D gene. V was pared by 0 bases and J by 4 bases, with 8 bases between. This CDR3 contains 13 residues. Germline V lookup: CDR1 SGHDT, CDR2 YYEEEE. In nucleotides, the CDR3 is TGTGCCAGCAGCTTGGCCGGTCCTTACGAGCAGTACTTC. Translated, it gives CASSLAGPYEQYF. The whole variable domain, remainder taken from reference TRBV5-6 and TRBJ2-7, is DAGVTQSPTHLIKTRGQQVTLRCSPKSGHDTVSWYQQALGQGPQFIFQYYEEEERQRGNFPDRFSGHQFPNYSSELNVNALLLGDSALYLCASSLAGPYEQYFGPGTRLTVT.

This clone occurred a few times. This chain uses TRBV27 with TRBJ1-5; 9 nucleotides line up with TRBD1. From germline, CDR1 is MNHEY and CDR2 SMNVEV (reference sequence). The CDR3 has 15 amino acids. J gave up 3 bases and V 7 bases, and 7 bases lay outside the gene matches. The CDR3 is CASNPGQGNNQPQHF. The CDR3 region has the DNA TGTGCCAGCAATCCGGGACAGGGAAACAATCAGCCCCAGCATTTT.

The chain recombines TRBV6-5 with TRBJ2-7, with D possibly matching TRBD2 (5 bases). With 3 bases removed from V and 6 bases from J, the gap between germline ends came to 18 bases. The CDR3 has 15 amino acids. Germline V gene sequence: CDR1 MNHEY, CDR2 SVGAGI. CDR3 region: CASSYFGGFPGEQYF. CDR3 coding DNA: TGTGCCAGCAGTTATTTTGGAGGATTCCCTGGCGAGCAGTACTTC.

This clone showed up just a few times. The V and J genes are TRBV6-5 and TRBJ1-2, with D maybe TRBD1 (5 bases). Trimming took 1 base from V and 7 from J, leaving 19 bases between them. The CDR3 sequence is 16 residues long. CDR1 MNHEY and CDR2 SVGAGI come from the germline V gene. This CDR3 reads CASSYYPQAGHRGYTF. The CDR3 coding sequence is TGTGCCAGCAGTTACTACCCCCAGGCAGGGCATCGTGGCTACACCTTC.

On this clone itself: The sample contains more than one DNA sequence encoding this CDR3. The CDR3 DNA follows: TGCGCCAGCAGCTTGGAAGGGGGGAACACTGAAGCTTTCTTT. This translates into CASSLEGGNTEAFF. The chain links TRBV5-1 to TRBJ1-1; D is perhaps TRBD1 (6 bases). The germline V and J ends were trimmed by 0 bases and 1 base, with 7 bases remaining between them. Per the germline V gene, CDR1 is SGHRS and CDR2 is YFSETQ. This CDR3 is built from 14 residues.

The rearrangement links TRBV11-3 to TRBJ2-3, with D tentatively TRBD1 (5 bases). The CDR3 contains 13 residues. Between the trimmed V and J ends, which lost 7 bases and 0 bases, there was a span of 8 bases. CDR1 is SGHNT, CDR2 YENEEA, per germline. CDR3 residues: CASKGVSTDTQYF. CDR3 DNA: TGTGCCAGCAAAGGGGTTAGCACAGATACGCAGTATTTT.

The V call is TRBV28, the J call TRBJ1-2; maybe TRBD1 (6 bases). The V end lost 5 bases, the J end lost 11 bases, and 18 bases lay between the germline ends. This CDR3 region has 13 residues. The germline V gene has CDR1 MDHEN and CDR2 SYDVKM. CDR3 sequence: CASSITGPDMYTF. In DNA form, the CDR3 reads TGTGCCAGCAGTATTACAGGGCCCGATATGTACACCTTC.

The genes are TRBV5-1 and TRBJ2-3; TRBD1 matches at 8 bases. CDR1 is SGHRS and CDR2 is YFSETQ in the germline V gene. The CDR3 contains 16 residues. The V and J ends lost 4 bases and 1 base, in that order; junction bases with no gene match: 8. The CDR3 bases are TGCGCCAGCAGCCTCAGACAGGGACAGGGCACAGATACGCAGTATTTT. The encoded protein is CASSLRQGQGTDTQYF.

This chain joins TRBV27 and TRBJ1-3; unclear D gene. This CDR3 region has 18 residues. Germline CDR1 is MNHEY and CDR2 is SMNVEV (reference sequence). V lost 3 bases to trimming and J lost 0 bases, with 18 bases between them. CDR3 coding DNA: TGTGCCAGCAGTTTTAAATCCGGTGGTTCCTTCTCTGGAAACACCATATATTTT. Residues: CASSFKSGGSFSGNTIYF.

With regard to this clone: Relative to the germline gene, one junction end is altered; a read error may explain this. The chain carries TRBV7-7 and TRBJ2-2; the D gene is possibly TRBD1 (5 bases). Germline V gene sequence: CDR1 SSHAT, CDR2 FNYEAQ (reference sequence). The CDR3 runs to 14 residues. This CDR3 is CASSPGLSTGELFF. Written as DNA, the CDR3 is TGTGCTAGCAGCCCAGGGCTCAGCACCGGGGAGCTGTTTTTT.

The V and J genes are TRBV7-2 and TRBJ1-1; tentative D call: TRBD1 (5 bases). The CDR3 has 14 residues. CDR1 is SGHTA and CDR2 is FQGNSA in the germline V gene. V was trimmed by 5 bases and J by 3 bases, leaving 13 bases between them. This CDR3 is CASSPRQLYTEAFF. The CDR3 nucleotides read TGTGCCAGCAGCCCCCGACAGCTTTACACTGAAGCTTTCTTT.

This clone was detected only a few times. The rearrangement links TRBV27 to TRBJ2-7; 11 nucleotides match TRBD1. Germline V gene lookup returns CDR1 MNHEY and CDR2 SMNVEV (reference sequence). CDR3 length: 15 amino acids. V lost 6 bases to trimming and J lost 2 bases; unmatched junction nucleotides: 6. Written as DNA, the CDR3 is TGTGCCAGCAGCCTAAGGACAGGGGGCCCCTACGAGCAGTACTTC. Its protein product is CASSLRTGGPYEQYF.

This chain uses TRBV27 with TRBJ1-5; TRBD1 matches 8 bases. This CDR3 has 18 amino acids. CDR1 and CDR2 (germline): MNHEY, SMNVEV (reference sequence). V lost 5 bases, J lost 0 bases, and 12 bases stayed unmatched. The CDR3 DNA reads TGTGCCAGCAGTCCCGGGACAGGTGACGTCTATAGCAATCAGCCCCAGCATTTT. Amino acids: CASSPGTGDVYSNQPQHF.

The CDR3 reads CASSLVSGGQDRGNYGYTF. In DNA form, the CDR3 reads TGTGCCAGCAGCTTAGTCAGTGGGGGACAGGACAGGGGAAACTATGGCTACACCTTC. The chain employs TRBV7-9 and TRBJ1-2; 9 bases align to TRBD1. Germline CDR1 SEHNR, CDR2 FQNEAQ (reference sequence). Trimming at V came to 1 base and at J to 2 bases, leaving 14 bases not matched to a gene. CDR3 length: 19 amino acids.

The chain carries TRBV12-5 and TRBJ2-5; TRBD2 matches at 14 bases. Germline CDR1 and CDR2: LGHNT and FRNRAP. The V and J ends lost 6 bases and 9 bases, in that order; junction bases with no gene match: 6. This CDR3 is 14 amino acids long. CDR3 amino acids: CASGWTSGGSSQYF. CDR3 sequence (DNA): TGTGCTAGTGGGTGGACTAGCGGGGGGTCCTCCCAGTACTTC.

This clone was detected a few times. V is TRBV5-4 and J is TRBJ1-6, with 7 nucleotides matching TRBD1. The CDR3 loop spans 17 amino acids. Germline CDR1 SGHNT, CDR2 YYREEE (reference sequence). The trim removed 4 bases at V and 5 bases at J, leaving 12 bases unmatched. CDR3 sequence: CASSPIPGGSNNSPLHF. The CDR3 DNA reads as TGTGCCAGCAGCCCCATCCCAGGGGGGAGCAATAATTCACCCCTCCACTTT. Using reference TRBV5-4 and TRBJ1-6 for the parts outside the CDR3, the full variable domain is ETGVTQSPTHLIKTRGQQVTLRCSSQSGHNTVSWYQQALGQGPQFIFQYYREEENGRGNFPPRFSGLQFPNYSSELNVNALELDDSALYLCASSPIPGGSNNSPLHFGNGTRLTVT.

This chain joins TRBV4-3 and TRBJ1-2, with 7 bases fitting TRBD1. The CDR3 length is 14 residues. Germline trimming cut 0 bases from V and 6 bases from J; bases unmatched to any gene: 4. Germline V gene lookup returns CDR1 LGHNA and CDR2 YSLEER. The CDR3 DNA is TGCGCCAGCAGCCAAGAGACCGACAGGGATGGCTACACCTTC. Its protein is CASSQETDRDGYTF.